What follows is one T cell receptor (beta chain) and its context. This sample is part of a study of cytomegalovirus exposure and HLA in healthy donors. The primer mix had 60 Vbeta and 13 Jbeta primers. Clones were read by immunoSEQ multiplex PCR, and TCRdb kept only the in-frame ones, dropping some. Of about 160,000 clones in the sample, over 60% were seen once. The source is a female donor in good health and CMV-seronegative. Material for sequencing was PBMCs.

CDR3 coding DNA: TGTGCCAGCAGCCAAGATCATTACAATGAGCAGTTCTTC. Translating gives CASSQDHYNEQFF. The J gene is TRBJ2-1, the V gene TRBV4-2; no definite D call. Trimming shortened V by 0 bases and J by 4 bases, and 4 bases separated the two germline ends. Germline CDR1 LGHNA, CDR2 YNFKEQ. The CDR3 length is 13 residues.